The 20 T cell receptor beta chains presented below share a single source sample, sequenced in a study of identical twins. TCRdb passed the 5' RACE reads through MiXCR, listing each CDR3 protein once. The repertoire holds about 570,000 distinct CDR3 sequences, with roughly 9.5% as singletons. These data were also reused for a study on yellow fever vaccine responses in identical twins.

Sample: PBMCs. The receptors originated from a woman aged 18-35 years in good health.

The J gene is TRBJ2-1, the V gene TRBV29-1; D may be TRBD1 or TRBD2 (5 bases each). Germline CDR1 SQVTM, CDR2 ANQGSEA. The CDR3 covers 14 residues. Trimming pared 7 bases from V and 6 bases from J, leaving 19 bases between. The CDR3 loop reads CSGEGETDSNEQFF. The CDR3 DNA sequence: TGCAGCGGAGAAGGGGAGACTGACAGCAATGAGCAGTTCTTC.

This clonotype was recorded at least ten times. The J gene is TRBJ2-1, the V gene TRBV12-3 or TRBV12-4; 7 positions agree with TRBD1. The junction had 9 bases not matched to a gene; V was cut back by 8 bases and J by 5 bases. The CDR3 extends over 14 amino acids. CDR3 bases: TGTGCCAGCTCCCCACGGGACAGACACAATGAGCAGTTCTTC. This sequence encodes CASSPRDRHNEQFF.

In its sample, this clonotype was seen a few times. This chain connects TRBV2 to TRBJ2-2, with D perhaps matching TRBD1 (5 bases). The germline CDR1 and CDR2 sequences are SNHLY and FYNNEI. Deletions cut 7 bases from V and 4 bases from J, with 10 bases between. This CDR3 contains 13 residues. In DNA form, the CDR3 reads TGTGCCAGCATACAGGAGTTCACCGGGGAGCTGTTTTTT. Residues: CASIQEFTGELFF.

This clonotype was detected only a few times. This chain links TRBV4-2 with TRBJ2-5; 10 nucleotides line up with TRBD2. The CDR3 consists of 18 residues. V lost 1 base and J lost 6; bases outside the gene matches: 14. Germline V gene sequence: CDR1 LGHNA, CDR2 YNFKEQ. CDR3 nucleotide sequence: TGTGCCAGCAGCCAAGTGGAACCAGCGGGGGGGGCGAGAAAGACCCAGTACTTC. It translates to CASSQVEPAGGARKTQYF.

This clonotype has a handful of counts. The CDR3 DNA is TGCAGTGCTGGGGAATTAGGGACAAATCAGCCCCAGCATTTT. Translation gives CSAGELGTNQPQHF. The rearrangement uses TRBV20-1 and TRBJ1-5; possible D gene TRBD1, 6 bases. Germline V gives CDR1 DFQATT, CDR2 SNEGSKA (reference sequence). Trimming took 5 bases from V and 4 from J, leaving 15 bases between them. CDR3 length: 14 residues.

The V and J genes are TRBV28 and TRBJ2-5; the D gene could be TRBD1 or TRBD2 (5 bases each). The length of the CDR3 is 18 residues. CDR1 MDHEN and CDR2 SYDVKM come from the germline V gene. Trimming removed 6 bases from V and 0 bases from J, with 23 bases in between. The CDR3 is CASSPSRGAQSYQETQYF. The CDR3 region has the DNA TGTGCCAGCAGCCCCAGCCGGGGCGCTCAATCGTACCAAGAGACCCAGTACTTC.

This chain links TRBV3-1 with TRBJ2-3; D unclear. V lost 4 bases and J 4 bases, leaving 12 bases between the germline ends. The CDR3 consists of 14 residues. Germline V gene lookup returns CDR1 LGHDT and CDR2 YNNKEL (reference sequence). The DNA of the CDR3 is TGTGCCAGCAGCCTCCTGGGGTCATCAGATACGCAGTATTTT. Its translation: CASSLLGSSDTQYF.

In DNA form, the CDR3 reads TGTGCCAGCACCCCGATGCGGGGGACCTACAATGAGCAGTTCTTC. It translates to CASTPMRGTYNEQFF. This chain joins TRBV12-3 or TRBV12-4 and TRBJ2-1; TRBD2 aligns across 7 bases. J lost 2 bases, V lost 7 bases, and 8 bases had no gene match. The CDR3 is made up of 15 amino acids.

A few counts support this clonotype. This sequence joins TRBV6-2 or TRBV6-3 and TRBJ2-1; D might be TRBD1 (6 bases). The CDR3 sequence is 16 residues long. Trimming cost V 4 bases and J 2 bases, with 15 bases left between them. CDR1 and CDR2 from the germline V gene are MNHEY and SVGEGT. CDR3 nucleotides: TGTGCCAGCAGTTGGGCGGCTGGGGGCCCCTACAATGAGCAGTTCTTC. Protein product: CASSWAAGGPYNEQFF.

The rearrangement uses TRBV7-3 and TRBJ2-7, with D possibly TRBD1 on 5 matching bases. The CDR3 totals 13 residues. The germline CDR1 and CDR2 sequences are SGHTA and FQGTGA. Trimming took off 6 bases at V and 0 bases at J, with 9 bases between the two ends. CDR3: CASRWTSSYEQYF. The DNA of the CDR3 is TGTGCCAGCAGGTGGACATCCTCCTACGAGCAGTACTTC.

This chain uses TRBV12-3 or TRBV12-4 with TRBJ2-1, with D uncertain. CDR3 length: 17 residues. Trimming pared 6 bases from V and 3 bases from J, leaving 21 bases between. Written as DNA, the CDR3 is TGTGCCAGCAGCCCGACCCTGGCAAGCCCCAACTACAATGAGCAGTTCTTC. Translating gives CASSPTLASPNYNEQFF.

The chain is built from TRBV6-4 and TRBJ2-1; D is possibly TRBD1 (6 bases). The germline V gene encodes CDR1 MRHNA and CDR2 SNTAGT. The length of the CDR3 is 14 residues. Between the trimmed V and J ends, which lost 2 bases and 2 bases, there was a span of 7 bases. CDR3 DNA sequence: TGTGCCAGCAGTGACCGGGACACCTACAATGAGCAGTTCTTC. It encodes CASSDRDTYNEQFF.

The table lists this clonotype with a few counts. This chain connects TRBV5-1 to TRBJ2-3, with D uncertain. V dropped 0 bases and J dropped 5 bases, with 10 bases sitting between them. Germline values: CDR1 SGHRS, CDR2 YFSETQ. The CDR3 runs to 14 residues. CDR3 in DNA: TGCGCCAGCAGCTTGGTCGCAGGAAAAGATACGCAGTATTTT. This encodes CASSLVAGKDTQYF. Complete variable domain (other parts from reference TRBV5-1 and TRBJ2-3): KAGVTQTPRYLIKTRGQQVTLSCSPISGHRSVSWYQQTPGQGLQFLFEYFSETQRNKGNFPGRFSGRQFSNSRSEMNVSTLELGDSALYLCASSLVAGKDTQYFGPGTRLTVL.

This clonotype has only a few counts. The rearrangement uses TRBV4-3 and TRBJ2-1; 7 bases align to TRBD2. This CDR3 spans 14 amino acids. The V and J ends lost 4 bases and 5 bases, in that order; junction bases with no gene match: 5. CDR1 and CDR2 from the germline V gene are LGHNA and YSLEER. CDR3 bases: TGCGCCAGCAGCCCCGGGACTACCGACAATGAGCAGTTCTTC. This gives the protein CASSPGTTDNEQFF.

This clonotype occurred a few times. The chain carries TRBV28 and TRBJ2-3; 7 bases agree with TRBD1. Trimming at V came to 5 bases and at J to 0 bases, leaving 8 bases not matched to a gene. CDR1 MDHEN and CDR2 SYDVKM come from the germline V gene. The CDR3 extends over 16 amino acids. The DNA of the CDR3 is TGTGCCAGCAGTGCCCCCGGGACAGCTAGCACAGATACGCAGTATTTT. This translates into CASSAPGTASTDTQYF.

The V gene is TRBV20-1, the J gene TRBJ2-1; perhaps D is TRBD1 or TRBD2 (5 bases each). From germline, CDR1 is DFQATT and CDR2 SNEGSKA (reference sequence). The V end was cut by 6 bases, the J end by 10 bases, with 22 bases between. The CDR3 contains 14 residues. The CDR3 loop is CSAPEGTPGGEQFF. DNA of the CDR3: TGCAGTGCCCCTGAAGGGACCCCGGGTGGGGAGCAGTTCTTC.

The chain has TRBV28 and TRBJ2-3; 9 bases fit TRBD1. The V gene end was trimmed by 4 bases and the J gene end by 4 bases; junction bases not matched to a gene: 6. The CDR3 length is 15 residues. CDR1 and CDR2 (germline): MDHEN, SYDVKM. CDR3 amino acids: CASSSGQGYPDTQYF. For the CDR3, the DNA is TGTGCCAGCAGTTCGGGACAGGGTTATCCAGATACGCAGTATTTT.

This chain uses TRBV6-1 with TRBJ1-5; D gene unclear. V was shortened by 6 bases and J by 2 bases, with 17 bases between the two germline ends. The CDR3 runs 16 residues. Germline values: CDR1 MNHNS, CDR2 SASEGT. The CDR3 nucleotides are TGTGCCAGCAGCCCGCGGGAGGGAGTTGGCAATCAGCCCCAGCATTTT. Translation: CASSPREGVGNQPQHF.

This clonotype appeared many times. The genes are TRBV9 and TRBJ2-3; 8 positions match TRBD2. CDR3 length: 15 residues. V shed 0 bases, J shed 5 bases, and the junction held 5 bases outside the gene matches. Germline values: CDR1 SGDLS, CDR2 YYNGEE. CDR3 sequence: CASSVGSSGVDTQYF. CDR3 DNA sequence: TGTGCCAGCAGCGTAGGGAGTAGCGGGGTAGATACGCAGTATTTT.

This clonotype was counted a few times. The chain employs TRBV7-2 and TRBJ2-2, with D possibly matching TRBD2 (6 bases). CDR1 SGHTA and CDR2 FQGNSA come from the germline V gene. V gave up 5 bases and J gave up 5 bases, with 9 bases separating them. This CDR3 contains 13 residues. The CDR3 DNA sequence: TGTGCCAGCAGCGGGGGGTTTACCGGGGAGCTGTTTTTT. Residues: CASSGGFTGELFF. Using reference TRBV7-2 and TRBJ2-2 for the parts outside the CDR3, the full variable domain is GAGVSQSPSNKVTEKGKDVELRCDPISGHTALYWYRQSLGQGLEFLIYFQGNSAPDKSGLPSDRFSAERTGGSVSTLTIQRTQQEDSAVYLCASSGGFTGELFFGEGSRLTVL.